The clone carrying this T cell receptor beta chain was observed a few times. PCR amplification relied on 60 Vbeta primers (plus 13 Jbeta primers). Authors' methods: A later analysis tallied 65 million to 85 million unique TCR beta chains, about 11 million of them shared. Sequenced by immunoSEQ multiplex PCR; TCRdb stores in-frame clones only, minus some. V and J calls and clone size are given by that table; D and trimming were obtained from the DNA. The sample lists some 130,000 clones; approximately 70% were seen once. The data stem from a study of cytomegalovirus exposure and HLA in healthy donors. This CDR3 spans 15 amino acids. Germline CDR1 SGHAT, CDR2 FQNNGV. J gave up 5 bases and V 9 bases, and 8 bases lay outside the gene matches.

J is TRBJ2-2 and V is TRBV11-2, with 11 bases fitting TRBD2. This clonotype was sampled from a human donor in good health. Sequenced input: PBMCs. The CDR3 region is CASGVASGRTGELFF. In nucleotides, the CDR3 is TGTGCCAGTGGGGTGGCTAGCGGGAGGACCGGGGAGCTGTTTTTT.